A single sample is the source of the 14 T cell receptor beta chains below, sequenced in a study of PD-1 blockade in classical Hodgkin lymphoma. Patients all relapsed after autologous stem cell transplantation, and there was variation in brentuximab vedotin exposure. Clones were sequenced by immunoSEQ multiplex PCR, and TCRdb holds only the in-frame ones, with some missing. The data show around 91,000 clones, roughly 76% seen once. The starting material was peripheral blood mononuclear cells (PBMCs), obtained before the second cycle of nivolumab. These receptor sequences come from a human donor with classical Hodgkin lymphoma.

The chain couples TRBV13 to TRBJ2-1; weak D call: TRBD2 (5 bases). CDR3 size: 14 residues. Trimming pared 5 bases from V and 7 bases from J, leaving 15 bases between. Germline V CDR1 and CDR2: PRHDT, FYEKMQ (reference sequence). DNA of the CDR3: TGTGCCAGCAGCCTCGTCGGCAGCGGTAATGAGCAGTTCTTC. Translation gives CASSLVGSGNEQFF.

V usage is TRBV6-4 and J usage is TRBJ1-1; tentatively, D is TRBD1 (6 bases). Trimming took 0 bases from V and 2 from J, leaving 7 bases between them. From germline, CDR1 is MRHNA and CDR2 SNTAGT. This CDR3 spans 14 amino acids. CDR3: CASSDSDRNTEAFF. Here the CDR3 DNA reads TGTGCCAGCAGTGACTCGGACAGAAACACTGAAGCTTTCTTT.

This clone came up once. The gene calls are TRBV5-1 and TRBJ2-6; D gene ambiguous. V was clipped by 1 base and J by 1 base, with 6 bases between them. The length of the CDR3 is 15 residues. Germline V gene sequence: CDR1 SGHRS, CDR2 YFSETQ. The CDR3 DNA follows: TGCGCCAGCAGCTTGCGCGGTTCTGGGGCCAACGTCCTGACTTTC. Residues: CASSLRGSGANVLTF.

A remark on this clone: This sample includes further DNA sequences coding for the same CDR3. The chain employs TRBV9 and TRBJ1-5; D is perhaps TRBD1 (6 bases). The CDR3 runs to 15 residues. Trimming took off 2 bases at V and 0 bases at J, with 9 bases between the two ends. From germline, CDR1 is SGDLS and CDR2 YYNGEE. The CDR3 protein is CASSVDSYSNQPQHF. The CDR3 DNA is TGTGCCAGCAGCGTGGACAGCTATAGCAATCAGCCCCAGCATTTT.

This sequence joins TRBV9 and TRBJ2-7; 8 nucleotides match TRBD2. Germline V gene lookup returns CDR1 SGDLS and CDR2 YYNGEE. The length of the CDR3 is 13 residues. V lost 4 bases and J lost 6; bases outside the gene matches: 6. CDR3 residues: CASSPGLELEQYF. CDR3 bases: TGTGCCAGCAGCCCGGGACTAGAACTCGAGCAGTACTTC.

The chain joins TRBV5-1 to TRBJ2-7, with D possibly matching TRBD2 (6 bases). This CDR3 has 15 residues. Germline lookup yields CDR1 SGHRS and CDR2 YFSETQ. Trimming stripped 6 bases from V and 2 bases from J, with 18 bases between. The CDR3 DNA follows: TGCGCCAGCATCGAAAATAGCGGATCTGCCTACGAGCAGTACTTC. It specifies CASIENSGSAYEQYF.

V is TRBV7-3 and J is TRBJ1-2, with D perhaps TRBD1 (5 bases). The CDR3 runs 14 residues. Germline-derived CDR1 and CDR2 are SGHTA and FQGTGA. The ends were cut back, 1 base at V and 7 bases at J, with 13 bases in the middle. As DNA, the CDR3 is TGTGCCAGCAGCTTAAATCCAGGGTCAAGTGGCTACACCTTC. Its protein is CASSLNPGSSGYTF.

This chain joins TRBV29-1 and TRBJ1-1; the D is unclear. Germline-derived CDR1 and CDR2 are SQVTM and ANQGSEA. CDR3 length: 10 residues. V lost 1 base to trimming and J lost 11 bases, with 8 bases between them. CDR3 DNA sequence: TGCAGCGTTGAAGCGCCACCGGCTTTCTTT. Its protein is CSVEAPPAFF.

Notes on this clone: Other nucleotide sequences from this sample produce the same CDR3. The chain carries TRBV19 and TRBJ1-1; no clear D gene. The length of the CDR3 is 15 residues. V lost 1 base and J 1 base, leaving 10 bases between the germline ends. Germline CDR1 reads LNHDA; CDR2 reads SQIVND (reference sequence). This chain's CDR3 is CASSIVGGSNTEAFF. CDR3 in DNA: TGTGCCAGTAGTATAGTTGGCGGATCGAACACTGAAGCTTTCTTT. The whole variable domain, remainder taken from reference TRBV19 and TRBJ1-1, is DGGITQSPKYLFRKEGQNVTLSCEQNLNHDAMYWYRQDPGQGLRLIYYSQIVNDFQKGDIAEGYSVSREKKESFPLTVTSAQKNPTAFYLCASSIVGGSNTEAFFGQGTRLTVV.

The chain employs TRBV19 and TRBJ1-5; no clear D gene. V lost 5 bases, J lost 0 bases, and 14 bases lay in between. The CDR3 has 16 amino acids. In germline, CDR1 is LNHDA, CDR2 SQIVND (reference sequence). The CDR3 DNA follows: TGTGCCAGTAGTCCCCCGATCACAAATAGCAATCAGCCCCAGCATTTT. This encodes CASSPPITNSNQPQHF.

As for this clone: The sample contains more than one DNA sequence encoding this CDR3. This chain joins TRBV10-3 and TRBJ2-5; D is possibly TRBD1 or TRBD2 (5 bases each). V dropped 4 bases and J dropped 5 bases, with 5 bases sitting between them. Germline CDR1 is ENHRY and CDR2 is SYGVKD. The CDR3 sequence is 11 residues long. The CDR3 DNA is TGTGCCATCAGTGGGGGGGAGACCCAGTACTTC. This codes for CAISGGETQYF.

The V gene is TRBV19, the J gene TRBJ1-1, with a weak D call TRBD1 (6 bases). The V gene's germline CDR1 is LNHDA and CDR2 SQIVND (reference sequence). Trimming left V 6 bases short and J 0 bases short, with 20 bases between. The CDR3 is made up of 17 amino acids. The CDR3 bases are TGTGCCAGTAGGCCGCCCCCAGGGGCACGCATGAACACTGAAGCTTTCTTT. It translates to CASRPPPGARMNTEAFF.

This clone was picked up many times. V usage is TRBV27 and J usage is TRBJ2-2; D is perhaps TRBD1 or TRBD2 (5 bases each). The CDR3 spans 13 residues. The V end lost 4 bases, the J end lost 5 bases, and 8 bases lay between the germline ends. The germline V gene has CDR1 MNHEY and CDR2 SMNVEV (reference sequence). CDR3 region: CASSWGWTGELFF. As DNA, the CDR3 is TGTGCCAGCAGTTGGGGGTGGACCGGGGAGCTGTTTTTT.

The chain has TRBV15 and TRBJ2-2; no clear D gene. Germline CDR1 LNHNV, CDR2 YYDKDF (reference sequence). V lost 4 bases and J lost 4, with 4 bases in between. The CDR3 sequence is 12 residues long. CDR3 DNA: TGTGCCACCAGCACAAGCACCGGGGAGCTGTTTTTT. Amino acids: CATSTSTGELFF.